Here is one T cell receptor (beta chain) with its context. Its antigen is currently unknown. This entry is derived from a study of T-cell memory formation after mild COVID-19. Study-wide background: Largely donor-specific sequence clusters came from a couple of donors. Study observations and caveats: Cross-reactive memory apparently joined, as some responding clones appeared in pre-infection memory.

Using constant-segment primers, 5'RACE produced TCR alpha and TCR beta cDNA libraries carrying sample barcodes and UMIs. TCRdb recomputed calls from the 5' RACE reads with MiXCR, one row per CDR3 protein. Of fewer than 140,000 distinct CDR3 sequences in the sample, 15% to 20% are singletons; the top ten hold approximately 28%. The length of the CDR3 is 16 residues. CDR1 MGHRA and CDR2 YSYEKL come from the germline V gene. Trimming left V 0 bases short and J 4 bases short, with 13 bases between. This TCR derives from an adult woman who had mild COVID-19 (a few samples of this study predate the infection). Cell type and time point are not known. The sample was PBMCs or a T cell subset sorted from them (not recorded which). The rearrangement uses TRBV4-1 and TRBJ2-1, with unresolved D. CDR3 sequence: CASSQDQETGYNEQFF. CDR3 coding DNA: TGCGCCAGCAGCCAAGATCAGGAGACCGGGTACAATGAGCAGTTCTTC.